These 5 T cell receptor beta chains originate from one sample sequenced in a study of blood T cell repertoires in COVID-19. Sequencing was performed with immunoSEQ multiplex PCR; in TCRdb, only in-frame clones are kept and a portion is missing. The sample records around 250,000 clones, 80% to 90% being singletons. Sequencing input: peripheral blood. These receptors all come from a man between 35 and 55 years old with active or convalescent COVID-19.

This clone was recorded a few times. This chain joins TRBV4-1 and TRBJ2-5, with 11 bases lining up with TRBD2. The length of the CDR3 is 16 residues. Germline V gene data show CDR1 as MGHRA and CDR2 as YSYEKL. The V and J ends lost 1 base and 5 bases, in that order; junction bases with no gene match: 6. Here the CDR3 reads CASSQGHSGGVETQYF. For the CDR3, the DNA is TGCGCCAGCAGCCAAGGGCATAGCGGGGGGGTTGAGACCCAGTACTTC.

This clone was counted between two and nine times. This sequence joins TRBV24-1 and TRBJ2-2, with a weak D call TRBD1 (6 bases). Germline assignment: CDR1 KGHDR and CDR2 SFDVKD. V was cut by 3 bases and J by 1 base, with 11 bases left in between. CDR3 length: 16 amino acids. The CDR3: CATSDRSRGNTGELFF. The CDR3 DNA sequence: TGTGCCACCAGTGATCGATCCAGGGGGAACACCGGGGAGCTGTTTTTT.

The J gene is TRBJ1-5, the V gene TRBV6-2 or TRBV6-3; 8 positions match TRBD1. Germline V lookup: CDR1 MNHEY, CDR2 SVGEGT. This CDR3 comprises 16 residues. V shed 7 bases, J shed 7 bases, and the junction held 15 bases outside the gene matches. CDR3 amino acids: CASTPLPPDREQPQHF. The CDR3 DNA sequence: TGTGCCAGCACCCCATTACCCCCGGACAGGGAACAGCCCCAGCATTTT.

This rearrangement joins TRBV3-1 (or the pseudogene TRBV3-2) to TRBJ1-4, with 12 positions matching TRBD1. The ends lost 1 base at V and 7 bases at J; junction bases unmatched: 1. CDR1 LGHDT and CDR2 YNNKEL come from the germline V gene (reference sequence). The CDR3 is 15 amino acids. The CDR3 bases are TGTGCCAGCAGCCAAGGGGACAGGGGGCCTGAAAAACTGTTTTTT. The encoded protein is CASSQGDRGPEKLFF.

With regard to this clone: At one end, the junction sequence differs from germline, possibly due to a read error. J is TRBJ2-3 and V is TRBV9, with 12 bases matching TRBD1. The germline gives CDR1 SGDLS, CDR2 YYNGEE. The CDR3 loop spans 14 amino acids. This CDR3 is CASSQGGTGGRGCF. CDR3 in DNA: TGTGCCAGCTCCCAAGGCGGGACAGGGGGCCGGGGCTGTTTT.